Each of the 8 T cell receptor beta chains below was sequenced from the same sample in a study of cytomegalovirus exposure and HLA in healthy donors. Primers included in the PCR were 60 Vbeta and 13 Jbeta primers. Repertoires were generated with immunoSEQ multiplex PCR, while TCRdb's copy carries only in-frame clones and drops some. The table includes roughly 160,000 clones, about 82% detected once. Sequencing was done on a sample of PBMCs. These receptors originate from a male donor in good health and CMV-seronegative.

The rearrangement uses TRBV28 and TRBJ1-3; the D is unclear. Looked up from germline, CDR1 is MDHEN and CDR2 is SYDVKM. V gave up 3 bases and J gave up 0 bases, with 6 bases separating them. The CDR3 covers 14 residues. CDR3 bases: TGTGCCAGCAGTTTTGGGAGCTCTGGAAACACCATATATTTT. It yields the protein CASSFGSSGNTIYF.

This rearrangement joins TRBV5-6 to TRBJ1-2, with D possibly matching TRBD1 (5 bases). Between the trimmed V and J ends, which lost 3 bases and 7 bases, there was a span of 10 bases. This CDR3 has 12 residues. Germline V CDR1 and CDR2: SGHDT, YYEEEE. The CDR3: CASSSQGFGYTF. The DNA for the CDR3 is TGTGCCAGCAGCTCCCAGGGCTTTGGCTACACCTTC. Full variable domain (outside the CDR3, taken from reference TRBV5-6 and TRBJ1-2): DAGVTQSPTHLIKTRGQQVTLRCSPKSGHDTVSWYQQALGQGPQFIFQYYEEEERQRGNFPDRFSGHQFPNYSSELNVNALLLGDSALYLCASSSQGFGYTFGSGTRLTVV.

The chain joins TRBV4-2 to TRBJ2-2, with TRBD2 matching 7 bases. The V segment lost 4 bases and the J segment 3 bases; nucleotides outside the gene matches: 5. Germline V gives CDR1 LGHNA, CDR2 YNFKEQ. This CDR3 region has 15 residues. CDR3 sequence reads: CASSPREDHTGELFF. CDR3 nucleotide sequence: TGTGCCAGCAGCCCTCGGGAGGATCACACCGGGGAGCTGTTTTTT.

This clone was observed a few times. V gene TRBV16 combines with J gene TRBJ2-6, with D possibly being TRBD2 (5 bases). Germline values: CDR1 KGHSY, CDR2 FQNENV. V was pared by 3 bases and J by 2 bases, with 8 bases between. This CDR3 contains 15 residues. The CDR3, as DNA: TGTGCCAGCAGCCACTCGGGGACTGGGGCCAACGTCCTGACTTTC. Protein sequence: CASSHSGTGANVLTF.

The J gene is TRBJ2-1, the V gene TRBV4-3, with 14 bases aligning to TRBD2. V trimming: 0 bases; J trimming: 3 bases; junction bases outside the gene matches: 4. CDR1 is LGHNA, CDR2 YSLEER, per germline. The length of the CDR3 is 18 residues. The CDR3 bases are TGCGCCAGCAGCCAAGATGGGACTAGCGGGAGCTACTACAATGAGCAGTTCTTC. Amino acid sequence: CASSQDGTSGSYYNEQFF.

A few counts support this clone. This rearrangement joins TRBV7-9 to TRBJ2-7; D is perhaps TRBD1 (6 bases). V shed 4 bases and J shed 6 bases, with 10 bases lying between them. This CDR3 is built from 12 residues. Per the germline V gene, CDR1 is SEHNR and CDR2 is FQNEAQ (reference sequence). This CDR3 reads CASSSTGPEQYF. CDR3 sequence (DNA): TGTGCCAGCAGCTCAACAGGGCCCGAGCAGTACTTC. The variable domain in full, completed from reference TRBV7-9 and TRBJ2-7, reads DTGVSQNPRHKITKRGQNVTFRCDPISEHNRLYWYRQTLGQGPEFLTYFQNEAQLEKSRLLSDRFSAERPKGSFSTLEIQRTEQGDSAMYLCASSSTGPEQYFGPGTRLTVT.

This sequence joins TRBV21-1 and TRBJ1-5; TRBD1, as called in the table, went unchecked against the DNA. TRBV21-1 is described as a pseudogene. The CDR3 sequence is 14 residues long. As DNA, the CDR3 is TGTGCCAGCAGCAACAGGCCTTGCAATCAGCCCCAGCATTTT. Protein product: CASSNRPCNQPQHF.

The V and J genes are TRBV9 and TRBJ2-3; no reliable D call. Trimming stripped 3 bases from V and 0 bases from J, with 11 bases between. CDR3 size: 15 residues. In germline, CDR1 is SGDLS, CDR2 YYNGEE. CDR3 in amino acids: CASSALLTSTDTQYF. The CDR3, as DNA: TGTGCCAGCAGCGCCCTCTTGACAAGCACAGATACGCAGTATTTT. The full variable domain, with the rest looked up from reference TRBV9 and TRBJ2-3, is DSGVTQTPKHLITATGQRVTLRCSPRSGDLSVYWYQQSLDQGLQFLIQYYNGEERAKGNILERFSAQQFPDLHSELNLSSLELGDSALYFCASSALLTSTDTQYFGPGTRLTVL.